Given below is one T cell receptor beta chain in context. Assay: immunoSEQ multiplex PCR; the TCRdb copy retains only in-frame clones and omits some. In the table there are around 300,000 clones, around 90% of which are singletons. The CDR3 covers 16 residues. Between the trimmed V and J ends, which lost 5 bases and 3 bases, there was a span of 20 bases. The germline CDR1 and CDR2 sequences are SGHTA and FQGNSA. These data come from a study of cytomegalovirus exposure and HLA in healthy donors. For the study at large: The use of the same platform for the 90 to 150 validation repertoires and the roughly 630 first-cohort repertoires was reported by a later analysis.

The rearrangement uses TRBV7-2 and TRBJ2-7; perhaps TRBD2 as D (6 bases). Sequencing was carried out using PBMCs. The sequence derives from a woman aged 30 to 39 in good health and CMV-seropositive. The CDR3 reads CASSQAGTASFYEQYF. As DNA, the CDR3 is TGTGCCAGCAGCCAGGCGGGGACGGCATCCTTCTACGAGCAGTACTTC.